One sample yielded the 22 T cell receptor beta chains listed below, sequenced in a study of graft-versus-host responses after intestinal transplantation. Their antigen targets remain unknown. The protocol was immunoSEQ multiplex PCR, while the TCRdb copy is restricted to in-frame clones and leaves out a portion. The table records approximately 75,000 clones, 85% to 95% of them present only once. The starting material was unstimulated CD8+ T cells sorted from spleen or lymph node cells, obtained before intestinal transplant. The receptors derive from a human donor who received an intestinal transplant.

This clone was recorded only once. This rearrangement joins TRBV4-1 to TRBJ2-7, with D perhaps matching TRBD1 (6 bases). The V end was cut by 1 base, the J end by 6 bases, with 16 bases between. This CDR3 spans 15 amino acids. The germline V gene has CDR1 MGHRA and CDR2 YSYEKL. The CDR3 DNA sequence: TGCGCCAGCAGCCAAGTGAATGGAGCAGGGGCCGAGCAGTACTTC. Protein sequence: CASSQVNGAGAEQYF.

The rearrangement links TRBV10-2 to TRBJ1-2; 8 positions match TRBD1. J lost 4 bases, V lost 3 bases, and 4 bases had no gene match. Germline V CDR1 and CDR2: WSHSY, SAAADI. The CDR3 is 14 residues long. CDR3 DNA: TGCGCCAGCAGTGAAACGGACAGGGTCTATGGCTACACCTTC. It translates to CASSETDRVYGYTF.

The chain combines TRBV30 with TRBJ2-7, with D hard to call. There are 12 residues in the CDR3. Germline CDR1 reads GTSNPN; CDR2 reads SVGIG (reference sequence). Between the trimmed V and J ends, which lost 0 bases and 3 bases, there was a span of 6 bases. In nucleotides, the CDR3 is TGTGCCTGGAGTGTACAGATCTACGAGCAGTACTTC. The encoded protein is CAWSVQIYEQYF.

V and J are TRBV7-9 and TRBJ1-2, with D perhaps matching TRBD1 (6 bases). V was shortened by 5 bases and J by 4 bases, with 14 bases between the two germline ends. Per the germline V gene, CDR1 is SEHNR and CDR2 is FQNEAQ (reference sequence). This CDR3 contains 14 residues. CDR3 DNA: TGTGCCAGCAGCCCTCTACAGGGATTCTATGGCTACACCTTC. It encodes CASSPLQGFYGYTF. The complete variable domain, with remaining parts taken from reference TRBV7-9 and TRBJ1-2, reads DTGVSQNPRHKITKRGQNVTFRCDPISEHNRLYWYRQTLGQGPEFLTYFQNEAQLEKSRLLSDRFSAERPKGSFSTLEIQRTEQGDSAMYLCASSPLQGFYGYTFGSGTRLTVV.

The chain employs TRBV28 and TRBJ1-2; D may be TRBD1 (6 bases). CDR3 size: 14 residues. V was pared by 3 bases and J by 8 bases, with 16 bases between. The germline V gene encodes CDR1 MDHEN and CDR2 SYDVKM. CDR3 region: CASSLGRGAAGYTF. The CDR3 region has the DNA TGTGCCAGCAGTTTGGGCAGGGGCGCAGCCGGCTACACCTTC.

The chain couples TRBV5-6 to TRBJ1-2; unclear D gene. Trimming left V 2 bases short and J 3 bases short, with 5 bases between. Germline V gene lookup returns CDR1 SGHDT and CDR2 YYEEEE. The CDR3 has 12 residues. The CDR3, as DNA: TGTGCCAGCAGCTTAGAAGACTATGGCTACACCTTC. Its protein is CASSLEDYGYTF.

In nucleotides, the CDR3 is TGTGCCAGCAGTTACTCAGGTTTAGATGAGCAGTTCTTC. Translating gives CASSYSGLDEQFF. V and J are TRBV6-5 and TRBJ2-1; D ambiguous. CDR3 length: 13 amino acids. Germline lookup yields CDR1 MNHEY and CDR2 SVGAGI. With 0 bases removed from V and 8 bases from J, the gap between germline ends came to 8 bases.

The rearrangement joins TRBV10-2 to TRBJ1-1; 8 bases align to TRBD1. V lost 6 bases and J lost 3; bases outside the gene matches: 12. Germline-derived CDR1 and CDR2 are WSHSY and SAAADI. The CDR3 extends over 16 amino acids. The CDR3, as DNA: TGCGCCAGCAGAGATACAGGGGGGGGCGGGCACACTGAAGCTTTCTTT. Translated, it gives CASRDTGGGGHTEAFF.

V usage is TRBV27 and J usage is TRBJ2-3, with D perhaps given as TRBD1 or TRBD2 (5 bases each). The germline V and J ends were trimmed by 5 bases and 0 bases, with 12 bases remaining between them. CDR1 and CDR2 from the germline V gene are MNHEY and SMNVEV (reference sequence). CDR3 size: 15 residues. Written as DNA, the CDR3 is TGTGCCAGCAGTAGCCGGGACCGAAGCACAGATACGCAGTATTTT. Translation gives CASSSRDRSTDTQYF.

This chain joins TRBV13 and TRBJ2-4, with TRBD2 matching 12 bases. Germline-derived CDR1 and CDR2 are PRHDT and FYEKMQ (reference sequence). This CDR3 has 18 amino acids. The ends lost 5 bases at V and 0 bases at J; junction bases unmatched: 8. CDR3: CASSGTSGRTLAKNIQYF. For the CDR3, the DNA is TGTGCCAGCAGCGGAACTAGCGGGAGGACTTTAGCCAAAAACATTCAGTACTTC.

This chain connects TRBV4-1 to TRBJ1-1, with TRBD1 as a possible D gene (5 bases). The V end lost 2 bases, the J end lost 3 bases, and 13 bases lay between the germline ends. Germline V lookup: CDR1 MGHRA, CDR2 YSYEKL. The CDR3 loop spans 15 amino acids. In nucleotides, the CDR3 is TGCGCCAGCAGCCAACAACCGACAGCGGACACTGAAGCTTTCTTT. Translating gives CASSQQPTADTEAFF.

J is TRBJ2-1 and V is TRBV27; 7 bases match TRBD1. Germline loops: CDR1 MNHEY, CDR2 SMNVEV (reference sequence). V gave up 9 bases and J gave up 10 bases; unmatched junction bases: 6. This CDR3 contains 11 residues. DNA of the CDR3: TGTGCCAGTTACAGGGGAGAGGAGCAGTTCTTC. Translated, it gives CASYRGEEQFF.

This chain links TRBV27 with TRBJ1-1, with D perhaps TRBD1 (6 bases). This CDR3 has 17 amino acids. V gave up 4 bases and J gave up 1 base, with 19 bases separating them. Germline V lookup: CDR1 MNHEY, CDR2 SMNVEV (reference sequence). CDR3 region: CASSWRGGPVGNTEAFF. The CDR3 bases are TGTGCCAGCAGTTGGCGGGGGGGGCCGGTCGGGAACACTGAAGCTTTCTTT.

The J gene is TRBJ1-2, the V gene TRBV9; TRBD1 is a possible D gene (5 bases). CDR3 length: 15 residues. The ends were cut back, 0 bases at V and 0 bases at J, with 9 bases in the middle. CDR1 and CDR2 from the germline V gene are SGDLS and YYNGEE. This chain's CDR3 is CASSVEDTSNYGYTF. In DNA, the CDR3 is TGTGCCAGCAGCGTAGAGGACACTTCTAACTATGGCTACACCTTC.

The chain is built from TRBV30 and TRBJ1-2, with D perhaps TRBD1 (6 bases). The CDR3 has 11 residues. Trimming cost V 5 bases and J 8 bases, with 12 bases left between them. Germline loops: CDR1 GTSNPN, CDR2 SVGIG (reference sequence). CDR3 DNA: TGTGCCTGGTCAGGGGCCGGGGGCTACACCTTC. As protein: CAWSGAGGYTF.

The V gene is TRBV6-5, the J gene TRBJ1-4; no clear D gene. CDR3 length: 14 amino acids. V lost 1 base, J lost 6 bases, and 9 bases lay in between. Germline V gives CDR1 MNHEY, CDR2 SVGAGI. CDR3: CASSYLGEDEKLFF. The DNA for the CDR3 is TGTGCCAGCAGTTACTTGGGAGAAGATGAAAAACTGTTTTTT.

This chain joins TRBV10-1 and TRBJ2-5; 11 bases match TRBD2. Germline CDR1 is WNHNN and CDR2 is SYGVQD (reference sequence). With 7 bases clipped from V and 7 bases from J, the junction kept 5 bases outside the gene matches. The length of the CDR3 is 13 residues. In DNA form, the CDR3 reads TGCGCCAGCATCACTAGCGGGAGACGGACCCAGTACTTC. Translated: CASITSGRRTQYF.

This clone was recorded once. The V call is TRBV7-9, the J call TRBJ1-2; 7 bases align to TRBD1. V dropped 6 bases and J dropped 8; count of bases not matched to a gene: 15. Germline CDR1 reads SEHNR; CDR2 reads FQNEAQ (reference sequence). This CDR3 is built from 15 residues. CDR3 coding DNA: TGTGCCAGCAGTTCCCCTACGGACAGGCCGCTCGGCTACACCTTC. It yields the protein CASSSPTDRPLGYTF.

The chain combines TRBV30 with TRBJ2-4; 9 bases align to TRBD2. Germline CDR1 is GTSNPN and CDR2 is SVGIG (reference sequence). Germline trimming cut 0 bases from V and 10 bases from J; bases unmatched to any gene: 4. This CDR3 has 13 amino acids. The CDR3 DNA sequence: TGTGCCTGGAGTGTGGTAGCGGGAGCTATTCAGTACTTC. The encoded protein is CAWSVVAGAIQYF.

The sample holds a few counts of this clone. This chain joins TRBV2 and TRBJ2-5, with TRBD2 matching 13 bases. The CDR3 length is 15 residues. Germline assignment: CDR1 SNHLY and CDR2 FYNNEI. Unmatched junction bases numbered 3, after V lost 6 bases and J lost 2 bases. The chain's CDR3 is CASRLAGGGQETQYF. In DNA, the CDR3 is TGTGCCAGCAGACTAGCGGGAGGGGGGCAAGAGACCCAGTACTTC. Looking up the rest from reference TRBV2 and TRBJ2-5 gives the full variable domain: EPEVTQTPSHQVTQMGQEVILRCVPISNHLYFYWYRQILGQKVEFLVSFYNNEISEKSEIFDDQFSVERPDGSNFTLKIRSTKLEDSAMYFCASRLAGGGQETQYFGPGTRLLVL.

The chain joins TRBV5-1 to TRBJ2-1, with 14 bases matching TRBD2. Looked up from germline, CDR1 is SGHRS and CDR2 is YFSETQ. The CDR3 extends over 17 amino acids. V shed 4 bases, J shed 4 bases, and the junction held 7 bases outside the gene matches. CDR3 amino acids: CASSVGTSGSEYNEQFF. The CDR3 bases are TGCGCCAGCAGCGTCGGGACTAGCGGGAGCGAGTACAATGAGCAGTTCTTC.

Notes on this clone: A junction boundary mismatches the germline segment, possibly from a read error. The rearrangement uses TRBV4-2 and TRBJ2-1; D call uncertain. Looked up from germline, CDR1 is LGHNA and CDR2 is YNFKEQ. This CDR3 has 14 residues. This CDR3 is CASRQGNSYNEQFF. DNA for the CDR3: TGTGCCAGCAGGCAAGGTAACTCTTACAATGAGCAGTTCTTC.